The rows below give T cell receptor beta chains drawn from one sample of a study of CD8+ T cells in alopecia areata. Only in-frame clones appear in the TCRdb table, and some are missing; sequencing was by immunoSEQ multiplex PCR. The table has about 200,000 clones, roughly two fifths seen once; the top ten hold 0.48%. Sample: CD4+ T cells sorted from blood, taken at roughly week 30, from a patient treated with tofacitinib. These receptors all stem from a human donor with alopecia areata. The CDR3 runs from the conserved cysteine through the conserved F or W. A D gene is named only where the DNA matches it firmly. Clone sizes are given selectively: once, few, many, or a class where the clone is expanded.

D gene: NA; clone size: NA; CDR3 length: 14; V gene: TRBV6-6; J gene: TRBJ2-3; CDR3 DNA: TGTGCCAGCAGTTACTCGCCAGACACAGATACGCAGTATTTT; CDR3 protein: CASSYSPDTDTQYF
D gene: NA; clone size: few; CDR3 length: 17; V gene: TRBV4-3; J gene: TRBJ2-2; CDR3 DNA: TGCGCCAGCAGCCGCGAGGGGGGGCGTGCGAACACCGGGGAGCTGTTTTTT; CDR3 protein: CASSREGGRANTGELFF
D gene: NA; clone size: NA; CDR3 length: 13; V gene: TRBV2; J gene: TRBJ1-1; CDR3 DNA: TGTGCCAGCCGAGTCGGACAGCCGATTGAAGCTTTCTTT; CDR3 protein: CASRVGQPIEAFF
D gene: NA; clone size: many; CDR3 length: 14; V gene: TRBV5-1; J gene: TRBJ1-1; CDR3 DNA: TGCGCCAGCAGCCAAGCAGGGGTGAACACTGAAGCTTTCTTT; CDR3 protein: CASSQAGVNTEAFF
D gene: TRBD1; clone size: NA; CDR3 length: 12; V gene: TRBV6-1; J gene: TRBJ2-7; CDR3 DNA: TGTGCCAGCAGTAGAGGGGGCAACGAGCAGTACTTC; CDR3 protein: CASSRGGNEQYF
D gene: NA; clone size: NA; CDR3 length: 12; V gene: TRBV7-2; J gene: TRBJ2-3; CDR3 DNA: TGTGCCAGCAGCTCGGACGACCATACGCAGTATTTT; CDR3 protein: CASSSDDHTQYF
D gene: TRBD1; clone size: NA; CDR3 length: 16; V gene: TRBV12-5; J gene: TRBJ2-1; CDR3 DNA: TGTGCTAGTGGTTCGGGACAGGGCGGTTCAGGCAATGAGCAGTTCTTC; CDR3 protein: CASGSGQGGSGNEQFF
D gene: NA; clone size: few; CDR3 length: 12; V gene: TRBV15; J gene: TRBJ1-5; CDR3 DNA: TGTGCCACCAGCACCGAGGAGGGTCCCCAGCATTTT; CDR3 protein: CATSTEEGPQHF
D gene: NA; clone size: NA; CDR3 length: 15; V gene: TRBV29-1; J gene: TRBJ1-6; CDR3 DNA: TGCAGCGACGACCGGGACGGGAGAACAAATTCACCCCTCCACTTT; CDR3 protein: CSDDRDGRTNSPLHF
D gene: TRBD2; clone size: NA; CDR3 length: 19; V gene: TRBV11-2; J gene: TRBJ2-1; CDR3 DNA: TGTGCCAGCAGCTTAGTTCGGCTAGCGGGCGGTAGCTTCGGCAATGAGCAGTTCTTC; CDR3 protein: CASSLVRLAGGSFGNEQFF
D gene: NA; clone size: NA; CDR3 length: 13; V gene: TRBV2; J gene: TRBJ2-7; CDR3 DNA: TGTGCCAGCACCCGGGACGGGACCTACGAGCAGTACTTC; CDR3 protein: CASTRDGTYEQYF
D gene: NA; clone size: few; CDR3 length: 14; V gene: TRBV30; J gene: TRBJ2-2; CDR3 DNA: TGTGCCTGGCAACGGGACCAGTCGGCCGGGGAGCTGTTTTTT; CDR3 protein: CAWQRDQSAGELFF
D gene: NA; clone size: NA; CDR3 length: 13; V gene: TRBV28; J gene: TRBJ1-2; CDR3 DNA: TGTGCCAGCAGTTTATTCCTGACAGACGGCTACACCTTC; CDR3 protein: CASSLFLTDGYTF
D gene: NA; clone size: few; CDR3 length: 14; V gene: TRBV7-3; J gene: TRBJ2-1; CDR3 DNA: TGTGCCAGCAGCTTGGGCAGGGGCTACAATGAGCAGTTCTTC; CDR3 protein: CASSLGRGYNEQFF
D gene: NA; clone size: NA; CDR3 length: 15; V gene: TRBV6-6; J gene: TRBJ2-7; CDR3 DNA: TGTGCCAGCACCCTCAGTACGGGAAGCTCCTACGAGCAGTACTTC; CDR3 protein: CASTLSTGSSYEQYF
D gene: NA; clone size: many; CDR3 length: 14; V gene: TRBV19; J gene: TRBJ2-3; CDR3 DNA: TGTGCCAGTAGTGTGGGACGCCGCACAGATACGCAGTATTTT; CDR3 protein: CASSVGRRTDTQYF
D gene: TRBD1; clone size: NA; CDR3 length: 16; V gene: TRBV7-9; J gene: TRBJ1-5; CDR3 DNA: TGTGCCAGCAGCTTGGGACAGGGGGTTCGCAATCAGCCCCAGCATTTT; CDR3 protein: CASSLGQGVRNQPQHF
D gene: NA; clone size: few; CDR3 length: 11; V gene: TRBV4-1; J gene: TRBJ2-1; CDR3 DNA: TGCGCCAGCAGCCAACAGGGTGAGCAGTTCTTC; CDR3 protein: CASSQQGEQFF
D gene: NA; clone size: NA; CDR3 length: 12; V gene: TRBV6-5; J gene: TRBJ1-2; CDR3 DNA: TGTGCCAGCAGTTCCGGGACAATTGGCTACACCTTC; CDR3 protein: CASSSGTIGYTF
D gene: TRBD2; clone size: NA; CDR3 length: 16; V gene: TRBV5-1; J gene: TRBJ2-1; CDR3 DNA: TGCGCCAGCAGCTTGTTAAGAGCGGGAGGAATCCATGAGCAGTTCTTC; CDR3 protein: CASSLLRAGGIHEQFF
D gene: NA; clone size: NA; CDR3 length: 13; V gene: TRBV30; J gene: TRBJ1-3; CDR3 DNA: TGTGCCTGGAGTGAACAGCGAGGAAACACCATATATTTT; CDR3 protein: CAWSEQRGNTIYF
D gene: NA; clone size: NA; CDR3 length: 15; V gene: TRBV6-5; J gene: TRBJ1-3; CDR3 DNA: TGTGCCAGCAAACGGACAGCCGGAGCTGGAAACACCATATATTTT; CDR3 protein: CASKRTAGAGNTIYF
D gene: NA; clone size: NA; CDR3 length: 17; V gene: TRBV5-4; J gene: TRBJ2-2; CDR3 DNA: TGTGCCAGCAGCCCCTCACGGGGGCCCTCCTCCACCGGGGAGCTGTTTTTT; CDR3 protein: CASSPSRGPSSTGELFF
D gene: TRBD2; clone size: NA; CDR3 length: 16; V gene: TRBV25-1; J gene: TRBJ2-1; CDR3 DNA: TGTGCCAGCAGTGAATTGGTGGCTAGCGGGAGTAAAGAGCAGTTCTTC; CDR3 protein: CASSELVASGSKEQFF
D gene: NA; clone size: NA; CDR3 length: 15; V gene: TRBV4-1; J gene: TRBJ2-3; CDR3 DNA: TGCGCCAGCACTACAGGAGACCTAAGATCCGATACGCAGTATTTT; CDR3 protein: CASTTGDLRSDTQYF
D gene: NA; clone size: few; CDR3 length: 17; V gene: TRBV18; J gene: TRBJ2-6; CDR3 DNA: TGTGCCAGCTCACCACTGTCAGTACGCTCTGGGGCCAACGTCCTGACTTTC; CDR3 protein: CASSPLSVRSGANVLTF
D gene: NA; clone size: NA; CDR3 length: 15; V gene: TRBV4-1; J gene: TRBJ1-5; CDR3 DNA: TGCGCCAGCAGCCAAGCTCCGACGGGGGTTCAGCCCCAGCATTTT; CDR3 protein: CASSQAPTGVQPQHF
D gene: NA; clone size: NA; CDR3 length: 12; V gene: TRBV29-1; J gene: TRBJ1-1; CDR3 DNA: TGCAGCGTTGATCGGGTGAACACTGAAGCTTTCTTT; CDR3 protein: CSVDRVNTEAFF
D gene: NA; clone size: NA; CDR3 length: 13; V gene: TRBV25-1; J gene: TRBJ1-2; CDR3 DNA: TGTGCCAGCAGTTTATCCGGGGGCAATGGCTACACCTTC; CDR3 protein: CASSLSGGNGYTF
D gene: NA; clone size: few; CDR3 length: 14; V gene: TRBV4-1; J gene: TRBJ2-5; CDR3 DNA: TGCGCCAGCAGCCACGGGCAGGGGTCAGAGACCCAGTACTTC; CDR3 protein: CASSHGQGSETQYF
D gene: NA; clone size: NA; CDR3 length: 13; V gene: TRBV7-6; J gene: TRBJ2-3; CDR3 DNA: TGTGCCAGCAGCCAACGGGTGGCAGATACGCAGTATTTT; CDR3 protein: CASSQRVADTQYF
D gene: TRBD2; clone size: once; CDR3 length: 13; V gene: TRBV29-1; J gene: TRBJ2-3; CDR3 DNA: TGCAGCACTAGCGGGAGGGCCGCAGATACGCAGTATTTT; CDR3 protein: CSTSGRAADTQYF
D gene: NA; clone size: NA; CDR3 length: 13; V gene: TRBV30; J gene: TRBJ1-2; CDR3 DNA: TGTGCCTGGAGGGTAGGGACTAACTATGGCTACACCTTC; CDR3 protein: CAWRVGTNYGYTF
D gene: NA; clone size: few; CDR3 length: 14; V gene: TRBV18; J gene: TRBJ2-4; CDR3 DNA: TGTGCCAGCTCACCACTGACAGGAGAAAACATTCAGTACTTC; CDR3 protein: CASSPLTGENIQYF
D gene: TRBD1; clone size: NA; CDR3 length: 14; V gene: TRBV29-1; J gene: TRBJ2-4; CDR3 DNA: TGCAGCGTTGTGACAGGGCTAGCCAAAAACATTCAGTACTTC; CDR3 protein: CSVVTGLAKNIQYF
D gene: TRBD2; clone size: NA; CDR3 length: 17; V gene: TRBV30; J gene: TRBJ2-3; CDR3 DNA: TGTGCCTGGAGTGCGGCCCTAGCGGGAGGCGTTTGGGATACGCAGTATTTT; CDR3 protein: CAWSAALAGGVWDTQYF
D gene: TRBD2; clone size: NA; CDR3 length: 15; V gene: TRBV2; J gene: TRBJ2-1; CDR3 DNA: TGTGCCAGCAGTCCGGGACTAGCGGGAGTTTCTGCGCAGTTCTTC; CDR3 protein: CASSPGLAGVSAQFF
D gene: TRBD2; clone size: few; CDR3 length: 15; V gene: TRBV19; J gene: TRBJ2-1; CDR3 DNA: TGTGCCAGTAGTATCCCACTAGCGGGAAACAATGAGCAGTTCTTC; CDR3 protein: CASSIPLAGNNEQFF
D gene: TRBD1; clone size: NA; CDR3 length: 14; V gene: TRBV6-1; J gene: TRBJ1-4; CDR3 DNA: TGTGCCAGCAGTATCGGGACAGGGAATGAAAAACTGTTTTTT; CDR3 protein: CASSIGTGNEKLFF
D gene: TRBD2; clone size: NA; CDR3 length: 14; V gene: TRBV7-9; J gene: TRBJ2-3; CDR3 DNA: TGTGCCAGCAGCCCGACCGGGACTAGCCATACGCAGTATTTT; CDR3 protein: CASSPTGTSHTQYF
D gene: NA; clone size: few; CDR3 length: 16; V gene: TRBV19; J gene: TRBJ2-2; CDR3 DNA: TGTGCCAGTAGTATGCCCTTTGGGGGACGCACCGGGGAGCTGTTTTTT; CDR3 protein: CASSMPFGGRTGELFF
D gene: NA; clone size: NA; CDR3 length: 14; V gene: TRBV7-9; J gene: TRBJ1-5; CDR3 DNA: TGTGCCAGCAGCTTACAGGGGCCCAATCAGCCCCAGCATTTT; CDR3 protein: CASSLQGPNQPQHF
D gene: NA; clone size: NA; CDR3 length: 11; V gene: TRBV20-1; J gene: TRBJ2-1; CDR3 DNA: TGCAGTGCTAGGGACGACAGTGAGCAGTTCTTC; CDR3 protein: CSARDDSEQFF
D gene: NA; clone size: few; CDR3 length: 14; V gene: TRBV5-1; J gene: TRBJ2-7; CDR3 DNA: TGCGCCAGCAGTTCGGACAGTGGCTCCTACGAGCAGTACTTC; CDR3 protein: CASSSDSGSYEQYF
D gene: TRBD1; clone size: NA; CDR3 length: 16; V gene: TRBV27; J gene: TRBJ2-7; CDR3 DNA: TGTGCCAGCAGTCCAAGGACAGGAAACGGATCCTACGAGCAGTACTTC; CDR3 protein: CASSPRTGNGSYEQYF
D gene: NA; clone size: NA; CDR3 length: 13; V gene: TRBV29-1; J gene: TRBJ2-2; CDR3 DNA: TGCAGCGCAACTAACCAGGGGAGCGGGGAGCTGTTTTTT; CDR3 protein: CSATNQGSGELFF